The rows below give T cell receptor beta chains drawn from one sample of a study of T cell responses to AZD1222 COVID-19 vaccine. The repertoire was sequenced with immunoSEQ multiplex PCR; TCRdb's copy has only in-frame clones and lacks some. The table has 80,000 to 100,000 clones, approximately 86% seen once; the top ten hold approximately 10%. This sample comprised peripheral blood, obtained on day 0 of MenACWY control vaccination. The receptors were sampled from an adult in good health. Both conserved end residues are part of each CDR3. A D gene is named only where the DNA matches it firmly. Rows give clone size only sometimes, using once, few, many, or a class for an expanded clone.

>TRBJ1-1|TRBV19|once|NA
TGTGCCAGTAGTAATTCCGGGGGCGGGAACACTGAAGCTTTCTTT
CASSNSGGGNTEAFF
>TRBJ1-5|TRBV30|NA|NA
TGTGCCTGGAGTGTACGGGGGGGGAGCAATCAGCCCCAGCATTTT
CAWSVRGGSNQPQHF
>TRBJ1-5|TRBV28|NA|TRBD1
TGTGCCAGCAGTGAATCCGGGACAGGGCAAGGTCAGCCCCAGCATTTT
CASSESGTGQGQPQHF
>TRBJ1-1|TRBV5-1|once|NA
TGCGCCAGCAGCTTGGGAGGGAGCACTGAAGCTTTCTTT
CASSLGGSTEAFF
>TRBJ1-3|TRBV18|NA|NA
TGTGCCAGCTCACCTACTTTGGAGGGAAACACCATATATTTT
CASSPTLEGNTIYF
>TRBJ1-2|TRBV7-7|NA|NA
TGTGCCAGCAGCTTAGATCGGGCGGTACCTTATGGCTACACCTTC
CASSLDRAVPYGYTF
>TRBJ1-1|TRBV27|NA|NA
TGTGCCAGCAGTTTATCGGGCCCCCCCCGGAACACTGAAGCTTTCTTT
CASSLSGPPRNTEAFF
>TRBJ2-2|TRBV3-1/TRBV3-2|NA|NA
TGTGCCAGCAGCCAAGTGAGCACCGGGGAGCTGTTTTTT
CASSQVSTGELFF
>TRBJ2-2|TRBV29-1|NA|TRBD2
TGCAGCGTCGCCGGGACTAGCGGGAACACCGGGGAGCTGTTTTTT
CSVAGTSGNTGELFF
>TRBJ1-1|TRBV19|NA|NA
TGTGCCAGTAGTTTAACAGGCGGGGGCACTGAAGCTTTCTTT
CASSLTGGGTEAFF
>TRBJ2-7|TRBV24-1|NA|TRBD1
TGTGCCACCAGTGATACTTCGACAGGGGTTCCCTACGAGCAGTACTTC
CATSDTSTGVPYEQYF
>TRBJ2-1|TRBV21-1|NA|NA
TGTGCCAGCAGCAAAGTTTCTCCCGGGACTTTCAATGAGCAGTTCTTC
CASSKVSPGTFNEQFF
>TRBJ2-1|TRBV4-3|NA|NA
TGCGCCAGCAGCCAAGCTGGAAATGAGCAGTTCTTC
CASSQAGNEQFF
>TRBJ1-5|TRBV10-3|NA|TRBD1
TGTGCCATCAGTTTAGAACAGGGGAATCAGCCCCAGCATTTT
CAISLEQGNQPQHF
>TRBJ1-1|TRBV25-1|NA|NA
TGTGCCAGCAGTTCCCCAGCGGCGGTGAACACTGAAGCTTTCTTT
CASSSPAAVNTEAFF
>TRBJ1-2|TRBV7-2|NA|NA
TGTGCCAGCGGGACGGGTAACGGCTATGGCTACACCTTC
CASGTGNGYGYTF
>TRBJ1-5|TRBV19|NA|NA
TGTGCCAGTAGTATTGCGCCTAGCAATCAGCCCCAGCATTTT
CASSIAPSNQPQHF
>TRBJ1-2|TRBV19|NA|NA
TGTGCCAGTAGTATCCCCGGGTTGGGCTACACCTTC
CASSIPGLGYTF
>TRBJ1-2|TRBV11-1|NA|TRBD1
TGTGCCAGCAGCCCGGACAGGGCAAACTATGGCTACACCTTC
CASSPDRANYGYTF
>TRBJ2-7|TRBV6-1|NA|NA
TGTGCCAGCAGTGCCGGTCGGGGGACACCCGGTTCGAACGAGCAGTACTTC
CASSAGRGTPGSNEQYF
>TRBJ2-1|TRBV7-2|NA|TRBD1
TGTGCCAGCAGCTCGACAGGGGGGTACAATGAGCAGTTCTTC
CASSSTGGYNEQFF
>TRBJ1-5|TRBV2|NA|NA
TGTGCCAGCACCGACCGGCGGACTAGCAATCAGCCCCAGCATTTT
CASTDRRTSNQPQHF
>TRBJ1-3|TRBV30|NA|NA
TGTGCCTGGAGTGTACGTGGGCTGAGCTCTGGAAACACCATATATTTT
CAWSVRGLSSGNTIYF
>TRBJ1-4|TRBV6-6|NA|NA
TGTGCCAGCAGTTACGGGGGGGTAGGTGAAAAACTGTTTTTT
CASSYGGVGEKLFF
>TRBJ1-1|TRBV7-2|NA|NA
TGTGCCAGCAGCTCTCCTTCCGGGACACCTGAAGCTTTCTTT
CASSSPSGTPEAFF
>TRBJ1-1|TRBV18|NA|TRBD1
TGTGCCAGCTCACCAACACAGGGGGACACTGAAGCTTTCTTT
CASSPTQGDTEAFF
>TRBJ1-1|TRBV7-8|NA|TRBD1
TGTGCCAGCAGCTTAGGGCAGGGACAGATTGAAGCTTTCTTT
CASSLGQGQIEAFF
>TRBJ2-1|TRBV15|NA|NA
TGTGCCACCAGCAGAGATGGGGCGCGCTCGGAAAAGCAGTTCTTC
CATSRDGARSEKQFF
>TRBJ2-7|TRBV6-2/TRBV6-3|NA|TRBD2
TGTGCCAGCAGTTACCGGGCGGGGGGCGGCTACGAGCAGTACTTC
CASSYRAGGGYEQYF
>TRBJ1-1|TRBV19|NA|NA
TGTGCCAGTAGTATACAGGGATCGAACACTGAAGCTTTCTTT
CASSIQGSNTEAFF
>TRBJ1-5|TRBV5-1|NA|NA
TGCGCCAGCAGCCCAGAACAGGGAGCGCCCCAGCATTTT
CASSPEQGAPQHF
>TRBJ1-1|TRBV4-3|NA|TRBD1
TGCGCCAGCAGCCAAGTTTTGGGGACAGCTGAAGCTTTCTTT
CASSQVLGTAEAFF
>TRBJ2-2|TRBV4-3|NA|NA
TGCGCCAGCAGCCAAGGAGGGGGCACCGGGGAGCTGTTTTTT
CASSQGGGTGELFF
>TRBJ1-5|TRBV27|once|NA
TGTGCCAGCAGTTTAGGGCAGGGTCGTCAGCCCCAGCATTTT
CASSLGQGRQPQHF
>TRBJ1-1|TRBV18|NA|NA
TGTGCCAGCTCACCACGATCAGACACTGAAGCTTTCTTT
CASSPRSDTEAFF
>TRBJ1-1|TRBV18|once|NA
TGTGCCAGCTCCGGGGGCGGACACCTACGGAACACTGAAGCTTTCTTT
CASSGGGHLRNTEAFF
>TRBJ1-2|TRBV7-2|NA|NA
TGTGCCAGCAGCTTAGCGCAAAGGGCAAGCTATGGCTACACCTTC
CASSLAQRASYGYTF
>TRBJ2-5|TRBV6-5|NA|TRBD1
TGTGCCAGCAGTCCCTCAGGGACAGAGCAAGAGACCCAGTACTTC
CASSPSGTEQETQYF
>TRBJ1-1|TRBV19|NA|NA
TGTGCCAGTGGGCCCCAACTGAACACTGAAGCTTTCTTT
CASGPQLNTEAFF
>TRBJ1-1|TRBV27|NA|NA
TGTGCCAGCAGTCCCTACGAGGGACCTTTGAACACTGAAGCTTTCTTT
CASSPYEGPLNTEAFF
>TRBJ2-7|TRBV7-2|NA|TRBD1
TGTGCCAGCAGCTGGACACAGGGGGGCGAGCAGTACTTC
CASSWTQGGEQYF
>TRBJ2-3|TRBV18|NA|NA
TGTGCCAGCTCACTAGCCCTACCTGTGGAGCAGTATTTT
CASSLALPVEQYF